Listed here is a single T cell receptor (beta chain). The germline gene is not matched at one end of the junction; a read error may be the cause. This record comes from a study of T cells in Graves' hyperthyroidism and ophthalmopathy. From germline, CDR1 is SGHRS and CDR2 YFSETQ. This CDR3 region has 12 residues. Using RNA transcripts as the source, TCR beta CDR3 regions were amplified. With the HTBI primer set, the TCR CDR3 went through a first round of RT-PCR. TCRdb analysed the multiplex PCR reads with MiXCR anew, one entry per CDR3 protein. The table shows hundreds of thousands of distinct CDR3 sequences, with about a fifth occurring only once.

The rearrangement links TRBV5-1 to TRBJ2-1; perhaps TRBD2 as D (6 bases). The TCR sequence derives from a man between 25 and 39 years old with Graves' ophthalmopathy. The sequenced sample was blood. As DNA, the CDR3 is TGCGCCAGCACCTTGACTAGGAATGAGCAGTTCTTC. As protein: CASTLTRNEQFF.